The 4 T cell receptor beta chains reported below all come from one sample, sequenced in a study of cytomegalovirus exposure and HLA in healthy donors. PCR primers comprised 60 Vbeta and 13 Jbeta primers. This table comes from immunoSEQ multiplex PCR, and its TCRdb copy is limited to in-frame clones, with some not included. The sample has 270,000 or so clones; nearly 95% are singletons. The sequenced sample was PBMCs. These receptors were taken from a girl aged 2 to 9 in good health and CMV-seronegative.

The chain uses TRBV6-4 and TRBJ1-1, with D possibly being TRBD1 (6 bases). The CDR3 extends over 17 amino acids. Germline CDR1 reads MRHNA; CDR2 reads SNTAGT. Between the trimmed V and J ends, which lost 4 bases and 5 bases, there was a span of 23 bases. CDR3 protein: CASSAHHQGYVGTEAFF. The CDR3 DNA is TGTGCCAGCAGTGCCCATCACCAGGGGTATGTCGGTACTGAAGCTTTCTTT.

This clone was recorded once. The chain couples TRBV12-5 to TRBJ1-4; D not resolved. V shed 6 bases and J shed 4 bases, with 15 bases lying between them. Germline values: CDR1 LGHNT, CDR2 FRNRAP. The CDR3 covers 15 residues. Written as DNA, the CDR3 is TGTGCTAGTGGGGGTAATGGGCAAAATAATGAAAAACTGTTTTTT. This gives the protein CASGGNGQNNEKLFF. Using reference TRBV12-5 and TRBJ1-4 for the parts outside the CDR3, the full variable domain is DARVTQTPRHKVTEMGQEVTMRCQPILGHNTVFWYRQTMMQGLELLAYFRNRAPLDDSGMPKDRFSAEMPDATLATLKIQPSEPRDSAVYFCASGGNGQNNEKLFFGSGTQLSVL.

V gene TRBV9 combines with J gene TRBJ2-3; a weak D match, TRBD1 (6 bases). CDR3 length equals 15 residues. Germline values: CDR1 SGDLS, CDR2 YYNGEE. Deletions cut 2 bases from V and 2 bases from J, with 12 bases between. CDR3 in amino acids: CASSVGDINTDTQYF. In DNA form, the CDR3 reads TGTGCCAGCAGCGTGGGGGACATAAACACAGATACGCAGTATTTT.

V is TRBV10-3 and J is TRBJ1-1, with D unclear. The CDR3 is made up of 13 amino acids. CDR1 and CDR2 (germline): ENHRY, SYGVKD. V lost 11 bases and J lost 0, with 13 bases in between. The CDR3 DNA sequence: TGTGCCGGTGCCGCCGACATGAACACTGAAGCTTTCTTT. The encoded protein is CAGAADMNTEAFF.